A single sample is the source of the 27 T cell receptor beta chains below, sequenced in a study of T cell responses to AZD1222 COVID-19 vaccine. Only in-frame clones appear in the TCRdb table, and some are missing; sequencing was by immunoSEQ multiplex PCR. The table shows around 110,000 clones, with around 91% occurring only once. This sample comprised peripheral blood, obtained on day 0 of AZD1222 vaccination. The source is an adult in good health.

The chain uses TRBV3-1 (or the pseudogene TRBV3-2) and TRBJ1-1; D may be TRBD1 (6 bases). Germline CDR1 reads LGHDT; CDR2 reads YNNKEL (reference sequence). Between the trimmed V and J ends, which lost 4 bases and 0 bases, there was a span of 15 bases. The CDR3 has 16 residues. The CDR3 reads CASSPIQGRMNTEAFF. The CDR3 region has the DNA TGTGCCAGCAGCCCGATACAGGGTAGGATGAACACTGAAGCTTTCTTT.

This chain connects TRBV9 to TRBJ2-2; D not resolved. Trimming took 0 bases from V and 9 from J, leaving 6 bases between them. The CDR3 has 12 amino acids. CDR1 and CDR2 (germline): SGDLS, YYNGEE. The CDR3 region has the DNA TGTGCCAGCAGCGTAGGTAACCGGGAGCTGTTTTTT. As protein: CASSVGNRELFF.

This chain connects TRBV19 to TRBJ1-5; perhaps TRBD1 as D (6 bases). Per germline, CDR1 LNHDA and CDR2 SQIVND (reference sequence). V dropped 3 bases and J dropped 7 bases, with 16 bases sitting between them. CDR3 length equals 15 residues. The CDR3 nucleotides are TGTGCCAGTAGTATTGGAGGGGGAGGGGAACAGCCCCAGCATTTT. Protein product: CASSIGGGGEQPQHF. Combining the CDR3 with reference TRBV19 and TRBJ1-5 gives the whole variable domain DGGITQSPKYLFRKEGQNVTLSCEQNLNHDAMYWYRQDPGQGLRLIYYSQIVNDFQKGDIAEGYSVSREKKESFPLTVTSAQKNPTAFYLCASSIGGGGEQPQHFGDGTRLSIL.

J is TRBJ2-3 and V is TRBV2; TRBD1 aligns across 11 bases. J gave up 5 bases and V 6 bases, and 4 bases lay outside the gene matches. The CDR3 covers 14 residues. Germline assignment: CDR1 SNHLY and CDR2 FYNNEI. The DNA for the CDR3 is TGTGCCAGCAGGAGAGGGACAGGGGGAGATACGCAGTATTTT. Its translation is CASRRGTGGDTQYF.

The rearrangement uses TRBV18 and TRBJ1-2, with unresolved D. The CDR3 covers 13 residues. Germline V gives CDR1 KGHSH, CDR2 LQKENI. V lost 3 bases, J lost 6 bases, and 11 bases lay in between. CDR3 loop: CASSPEATHGYTF. CDR3 bases: TGTGCCAGCTCACCCGAAGCTACCCATGGCTACACCTTC.

The rearrangement joins TRBV5-4 to TRBJ2-2; 8 positions match TRBD2. The trim removed 1 base at V and 0 bases at J, leaving 2 bases unmatched. The CDR3 is 16 residues long. Germline CDR1 is SGHNT and CDR2 is YYREEE (reference sequence). The CDR3 sequence: CASSLQRGSNTGELFF. CDR3 nucleotides: TGTGCCAGCAGCTTGCAGCGGGGGTCGAACACCGGGGAGCTGTTTTTT. Variable domain in full (rest from reference TRBV5-4 and TRBJ2-2): ETGVTQSPTHLIKTRGQQVTLRCSSQSGHNTVSWYQQALGQGPQFIFQYYREEENGRGNFPPRFSGLQFPNYSSELNVNALELDDSALYLCASSLQRGSNTGELFFGEGSRLTVL.

J is TRBJ1-6 and V is TRBV6-2 or TRBV6-3; D remains unclear. Trimming took off 2 bases at V and 7 bases at J, with 12 bases between the two ends. The CDR3 extends over 15 amino acids. CDR1 is MNHEY, CDR2 SVGEGT, per germline. The DNA of the CDR3 is TGTGCCAGCAGTTACCCCTCTATGAGAAATTCACCCCTCCACTTT. Translating it yields CASSYPSMRNSPLHF.

This chain uses TRBV6-5 with TRBJ1-4; D gene unclear. V gave up 0 bases and J gave up 8 bases, with 7 bases separating them. From germline, CDR1 is MNHEY and CDR2 SVGAGI. The CDR3 is 13 residues long. The CDR3 nucleotides read TGTGCCAGCAGTTACTCGAGGACGGAAAAACTGTTTTTT. It encodes CASSYSRTEKLFF.

V gene TRBV7-2 combines with J gene TRBJ1-2; TRBD1 aligns across 7 bases. Germline values: CDR1 SGHTA, CDR2 FQGNSA. V trimming: 9 bases; J trimming: 4 bases; junction bases outside the gene matches: 14. The CDR3 is made up of 15 amino acids. The CDR3 region is CASGPQGTVGYGYTF. CDR3 sequence (DNA): TGTGCCAGTGGCCCACAAGGGACAGTGGGCTATGGCTACACCTTC.

This sequence joins TRBV27 and TRBJ2-7, with a possible D match to TRBD1 (8 bases). The CDR3 loop spans 14 amino acids. CDR1 and CDR2 from the germline V gene are MNHEY and SMNVEV (reference sequence). V was trimmed by 6 bases and J by 5 bases, leaving 17 bases between them. The CDR3, as DNA: TGTGCCAGCAGCAACCGACAGGGGAGGGACGAGCAGTACTTC. It specifies CASSNRQGRDEQYF.

V and J are TRBV15 and TRBJ1-4; D is uncertain. The V gene's germline CDR1 is LNHNV and CDR2 YYDKDF (reference sequence). Deletions cut 5 bases from V and 0 bases from J, with 10 bases between. This CDR3 has 15 amino acids. CDR3 nucleotide sequence: TGTGCCACCAGCGGCCAGATCGCAACTAATGAAAAACTGTTTTTT. Encoded protein: CATSGQIATNEKLFF.

The chain uses TRBV5-4 and TRBJ2-3; D is uncertain. This CDR3 spans 14 amino acids. The germline V gene has CDR1 SGHNT and CDR2 YYREEE (reference sequence). Trimming removed 5 bases from V and 4 bases from J, with 14 bases in between. In DNA, the CDR3 is TGTGCCAGCAGTTACAAGCTCGGCCCAGATACGCAGTATTTT. Its protein is CASSYKLGPDTQYF.

The chain uses TRBV2 and TRBJ1-5, with D perhaps TRBD1 (5 bases). Per the germline V gene, CDR1 is SNHLY and CDR2 is FYNNEI. The CDR3 extends over 15 amino acids. Trimming stripped 8 bases from V and 1 base from J, with 15 bases between. Here the CDR3 DNA reads TGTGCCAGCGGGACGCAGGACGGGAGCAATCAGCCCCAGCATTTT. Amino acids: CASGTQDGSNQPQHF.

The V gene is TRBV9, the J gene TRBJ2-6, with a tentative D call TRBD1 (5 bases). CDR3 length: 16 residues. CDR1 and CDR2 (germline): SGDLS, YYNGEE. The V end was cut by 3 bases, the J end by 0 bases, with 10 bases between. CDR3 sequence reads: CASSATTGSGANVLTF. The CDR3 coding sequence is TGTGCCAGCAGCGCTACTACAGGCTCTGGGGCCAACGTCCTGACTTTC.

The gene calls are TRBV10-3 and TRBJ1-4, with D perhaps matching TRBD1 (5 bases). Trimming stripped 10 bases from V and 0 bases from J, with 15 bases between. CDR3 size: 15 residues. In germline, CDR1 is ENHRY, CDR2 SYGVKD. The CDR3 loop reads CATRPAGTTNEKLFF. CDR3 nucleotide sequence: TGTGCCACCCGCCCGGCAGGGACAACTAATGAAAAACTGTTTTTT.

The chain is built from TRBV5-4 and TRBJ1-6; D is unresolved. Germline loops: CDR1 SGHNT, CDR2 YYREEE (reference sequence). V lost 0 bases and J lost 4, with 5 bases in between. This CDR3 region has 14 residues. The CDR3 reads CASSLGEYNSPLHF. The CDR3 DNA is TGTGCCAGCAGCTTGGGGGAATATAATTCACCCCTCCACTTT.

The chain uses TRBV28 and TRBJ1-4; 11 bases line up with TRBD1. Trimming cost V 7 bases and J 7 bases; bases outside gene matches: 11. This CDR3 contains 16 residues. The germline V gene encodes CDR1 MDHEN and CDR2 SYDVKM. This CDR3 reads CASTDPRTGGFEKLFF. Here the CDR3 DNA reads TGTGCCAGCACCGACCCCCGGACAGGGGGCTTTGAAAAACTGTTTTTT.

J is TRBJ1-5 and V is TRBV19; 12 positions match TRBD1. V shed 3 bases and J 1 base; nucleotides not matched to a gene: 10. Germline values: CDR1 LNHDA, CDR2 SQIVND (reference sequence). The CDR3 has 19 residues. The CDR3 reads CASSITGTGGILSNQPQHF. CDR3 in DNA: TGTGCCAGTAGTATTACAGGGACAGGGGGCATATTGAGCAATCAGCCCCAGCATTTT.

This clone occurred a few times. The chain couples TRBV7-8 to TRBJ2-3; D is ambiguous. The CDR3 is 14 amino acids. The V gene lost 2 bases and the J gene lost 2 bases, with 8 bases spanning the gap. Germline CDR1 is SGHVS and CDR2 is FQNEAQ. The CDR3 DNA is TGTGCCAGCAGCTTAAACCCGGACACAGATACGCAGTATTTT. Translating it yields CASSLNPDTDTQYF.

The CDR3 loop is CASSSDVGSPLHF. CDR3 bases: TGTGCCAGCAGCTCCGATGTGGGGTCACCCCTCCACTTT. This sequence joins TRBV5-5 and TRBJ1-6; D not certain. CDR3 size: 13 residues. V was clipped by 3 bases and J by 10 bases, with 11 bases between them. Per the germline V gene, CDR1 is SGHKS and CDR2 is YYEKEE (reference sequence).

This chain connects TRBV5-1 to TRBJ2-7; no clear D. The V gene's germline CDR1 is SGHRS and CDR2 YFSETQ. The CDR3 spans 14 residues. Trimming stripped 4 bases from V and 0 bases from J, with 11 bases between. CDR3 sequence: CASSVGHSSYEQYF. The CDR3 DNA sequence: TGCGCCAGCAGCGTAGGGCACAGCTCCTACGAGCAGTACTTC.

The chain couples TRBV3-1 (or the pseudogene TRBV3-2) to TRBJ2-5; a possible D gene is TRBD2 (6 bases). Trimming pared 4 bases from V and 8 bases from J, leaving 23 bases between. The CDR3 has 16 amino acids. Germline CDR1 reads LGHDT; CDR2 reads YNNKEL (reference sequence). This CDR3 is CASSRRSGGGGYTQYF. Written as DNA, the CDR3 is TGTGCCAGCAGCCGGCGTTCCGGGGGAGGAGGTTACACCCAGTACTTC.

This clone has just one count. This chain uses TRBV7-8 with TRBJ1-6; D is ambiguous. Germline values: CDR1 SGHVS, CDR2 FQNEAQ. The CDR3 length is 13 residues. The V and J ends lost 5 bases and 7 bases respectively, with 9 bases between them. As DNA, the CDR3 is TGTGCCAGCAGCCCAGGAGGGAATTCACCCCTCCACTTT. It translates to CASSPGGNSPLHF.

The genes are TRBV6-5 and TRBJ1-6; 7 positions agree with TRBD1. The trim removed 10 bases at V and 5 bases at J, leaving 11 bases unmatched. CDR1 is MNHEY, CDR2 SVGAGI, per germline. This CDR3 spans 15 amino acids. The CDR3 DNA reads as TGTGCCACTGGACAGGCGCGGATAAATAATTCACCCCTCCACTTT. This codes for CATGQARINNSPLHF.

The J gene is TRBJ1-5, the V gene TRBV30, with D possibly being TRBD1 (6 bases). Trimming removed 2 bases from V and 4 bases from J, with 15 bases in between. Germline loops: CDR1 GTSNPN, CDR2 SVGIG (reference sequence). The CDR3 spans 15 residues. CDR3 bases: TGTGCCTGGAGTATGGCCGGGACACCTAATCAGCCCCAGCATTTT. Protein product: CAWSMAGTPNQPQHF.

This chain uses TRBV5-1 with TRBJ1-3, with D unclear. V lost 4 bases and J 1 base, leaving 12 bases between the germline ends. CDR1 SGHRS and CDR2 YFSETQ come from the germline V gene. The length of the CDR3 is 15 residues. The chain's CDR3 is CASSPLEVSGNTIYF. In nucleotides, the CDR3 is TGCGCCAGCAGCCCATTAGAGGTGTCTGGAAACACCATATATTTT.

This clone was detected only once. The gene calls are TRBV6-2 or TRBV6-3 and TRBJ1-1; D is ambiguous. Germline CDR1 MNHEY, CDR2 SVGEGT. The CDR3 sequence is 16 residues long. The ends were cut back, 6 bases at V and 11 bases at J, with 28 bases in the middle. The CDR3 DNA sequence: TGTGCCAGCAGCCCGCCAGTTGAGCCCCCTACCCGGGTGGCTTTCTTT. Protein product: CASSPPVEPPTRVAFF.